This paragraph reports one T cell receptor (beta chain). Antigen specificity is unknown. This is likely a read error, given that the CDR3 carries no conserved phenylalanine or tryptophan at its end. Constant-region priming of around 530 ng total RNA yielded TCR beta cDNA. ARM-PCR was slightly modified, and three nested multiplex PCR rounds with it gave rise to the TCR beta libraries. A C-beta reverse primer and TRBV1-TRBV30 forward primers served in each of the first two PCR rounds, at 9 to 11 cycles apiece. Using its own MiXCR run on the multiplex PCR reads, TCRdb lists one record per CDR3 protein. The table shows approximately 340,000 distinct CDR3 sequences, with 65% occurring only once. This sample stems from a study of tumor-infiltrating lymphocytes in primary liver carcinoma. Unsorted whole blood yielded the blood RNA, and germline DNA was also extracted. The germline CDR1 and CDR2 sequences are ENHRY and SYGVKD. The CDR3 spans 14 residues.

Study-wide results and caveats: Being bulk and unsorted, samples allowed no CD4+ and CD8+ repertoire comparison.

This sequence was found in a man aged 35-49 years with primary liver carcinoma and hepatitis B virus infection. V and J are TRBV10-3 and TRBJ1-1; D is ambiguous. The sequenced material came from peripheral blood. DNA of the CDR3: TGTTCCATCAGTGAGTCGAACCGAATGACTGAAGCTTTCCTT. Protein: CSISESNRMTEAFL.